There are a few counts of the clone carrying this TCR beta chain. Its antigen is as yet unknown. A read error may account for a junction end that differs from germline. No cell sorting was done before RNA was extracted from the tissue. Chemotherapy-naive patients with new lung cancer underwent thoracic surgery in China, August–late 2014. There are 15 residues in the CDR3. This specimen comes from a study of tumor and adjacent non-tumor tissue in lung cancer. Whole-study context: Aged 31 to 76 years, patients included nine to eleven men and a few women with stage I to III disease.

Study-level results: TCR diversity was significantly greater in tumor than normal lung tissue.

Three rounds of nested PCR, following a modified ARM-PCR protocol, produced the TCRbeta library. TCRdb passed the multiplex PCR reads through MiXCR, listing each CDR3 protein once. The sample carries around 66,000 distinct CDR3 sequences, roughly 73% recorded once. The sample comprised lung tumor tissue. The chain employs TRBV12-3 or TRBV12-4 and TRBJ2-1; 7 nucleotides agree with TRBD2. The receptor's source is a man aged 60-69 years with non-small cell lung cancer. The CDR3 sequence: CVSCFPQRDHNEEFF. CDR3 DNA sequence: TGTGTCAGCTGTTTCCCTCAGCGGGACCACAATGAGGAGTTCTTC.